This TCR beta chain was documented in a study of T cells expressing NK-cell markers. Study-wide background: HCMV seropositivity marked seven of the eight sequenced donors; one was seronegative.

Beta-chain TCR cDNA was generated via 5'RACE template switching with UMIs. From the 5' RACE reads, TCRdb lists one entry per CDR3 protein and no DNA. The specimen's table records under 600,000 distinct CDR3 sequences. This CDR3 spans 18 amino acids. Germline CDR1 is LNHNV and CDR2 is YYDKDF (reference sequence). The gene calls are TRBV15 and TRBJ2-4. The sequence came from a woman in her forties or fifties in good health. The source material was blood T cells: a sorted CD56 or NKG2C T cell subset, CD4+ or CD8+ T cells, or bulk PBMC T cells (not recorded which). The chain's CDR3 is CATSREIPDQLAKNIQYF.